This TCR beta chain appears in the sequencing data of a study of blood T cells in healthy people across ages. The authors drew 7.5 to 10 milliliters of peripheral blood from each donor. PBMCs, at least 6.5 million per sample, were isolated. Primers used in a second PCR of about 7 to 12 cycles were a sample-barcoded 5' primer and a J-beta primer mix. Each cDNA molecule was tagged by a template-switch adaptor that had 12 random nucleotides. TCRdb re-analysed the 5' RACE reads in MiXCR, keeping a single row per CDR3 protein. The sample lists approximately 900,000 distinct CDR3 sequences, around 48% occurring once. This clonotype has ten or more counts. Antigen specificity is unknown. Points from the study as a whole: Strong correlation linked observed beta diversity and percent naive T cells.

Germline CDR1 MRHNA, CDR2 SNTAGT. CDR3 length: 14 residues. V lost 3 bases to trimming and J lost 5 bases; unmatched junction nucleotides: 4. V usage is TRBV6-4 and J usage is TRBJ2-1; 7 bases match TRBD1. This TCR was sampled from a young man in good health. The sequencing sample was made of blood. The CDR3 region has the DNA TGTGCCAGCAGTGAGGGGACAGAACACAATGAGCAGTTCTTC. Its translation: CASSEGTEHNEQFF.